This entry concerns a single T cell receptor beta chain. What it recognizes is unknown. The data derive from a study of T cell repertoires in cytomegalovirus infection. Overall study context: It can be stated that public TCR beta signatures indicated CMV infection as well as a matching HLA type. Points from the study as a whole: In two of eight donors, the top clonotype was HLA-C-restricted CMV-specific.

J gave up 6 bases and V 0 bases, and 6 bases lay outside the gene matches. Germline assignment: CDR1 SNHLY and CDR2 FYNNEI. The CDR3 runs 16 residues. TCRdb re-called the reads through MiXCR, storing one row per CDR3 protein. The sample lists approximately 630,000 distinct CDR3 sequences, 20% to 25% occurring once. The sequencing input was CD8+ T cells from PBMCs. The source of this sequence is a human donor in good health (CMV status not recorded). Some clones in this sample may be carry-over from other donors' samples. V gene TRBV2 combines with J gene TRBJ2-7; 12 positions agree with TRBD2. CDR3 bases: TGTGCCAGCAGTGAAGCGATTAGACTAGCGGGGGCCGAGCAGTACTTC. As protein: CASSEAIRLAGAEQYF.